These T cell receptor beta chains were read from a single sample in a study of a mutant IDH1 vaccine in newly diagnosed glioma. Clones were sequenced by immunoSEQ multiplex PCR, and TCRdb holds only the in-frame ones, with some missing. In the table there are 99,000 or so clones, over 85% of which are singletons. Sequenced here: PBMCs, sampled from a glioma patient treated with radiotherapy, temozolomide or both. The receptors stem from a woman aged 50 to 65 with glioma. CDR3s include the opening cysteine and the closing phenylalanine or tryptophan. D genes are given only for firm matches. Not every row has a clone size; where given, it reads once, few, many or a size class.

J,size,length,D,V,DNA,CDR3
TRBJ1-4,-,15,-,TRBV9,TGTGCCAGCAGCGTAGGGGACGGACGGGGGGAAAAACTGTTTTTT,CASSVGDGRGEKLFF
TRBJ2-2,once,15,-,TRBV28,TGTGCCATTGGGGGGGCGGGAGCGGTCACCGGGGAGCTGTTTTTT,CAIGGAGAVTGELFF
TRBJ2-5,-,14,TRBD2,TRBV5-5,TGTGCCAGCAGCATTCCGGGGGGAGGGGAGACCCAGTACTTC,CASSIPGGGETQYF
TRBJ2-2,-,13,-,TRBV19,TGTGCCAGTAGTATAACCGGGGCCGGGGAGCTGTTTTTT,CASSITGAGELFF
TRBJ1-4,-,13,-,TRBV5-1,TGCGCCAGCAGCTTGACCCTAAATGAAAAACTGTTTTTT,CASSLTLNEKLFF
TRBJ2-4,-,12,-,TRBV19,TGTGCCAGTACCGAGGGAGCAAACATTCAGTACTTC,CASTEGANIQYF
TRBJ2-1,-,17,TRBD2,TRBV25-1,TGTGCCAGCAGTGATCCCGGGACTAGCGGGAGATGGGGCGAGCAGTTCTTC,CASSDPGTSGRWGEQFF
TRBJ2-2,-,15,TRBD1,TRBV11-3,TGTGCCAGCAGCTCGGGACAGGGCTTGGGCGGGGAGCTGTTTTTT,CASSSGQGLGGELFF
TRBJ2-3,-,15,-,TRBV6-1,TGTGCCAGCAGTGAGCCGGGACATATCACAGATACGCAGTATTTT,CASSEPGHITDTQYF
TRBJ1-3,-,15,-,TRBV2,TGTGCCAGCAGTGTTCAGGGTTTTTCTGGAAACACCATATATTTT,CASSVQGFSGNTIYF
TRBJ2-2,-,14,-,TRBV27,TGTGCCAGCACATCCAGGGGTGATACCGGGGAGCTGTTTTTT,CASTSRGDTGELFF
TRBJ2-6,-,18,-,TRBV6-4,TGTGCCAGCAGTGACTCTGGAGCTTCGAGCTCTGGGGCCAACGTCCTGACTTTC,CASSDSGASSSGANVLTF
TRBJ1-1,-,14,-,TRBV5-6,TGTGCCAGCAGCTACGGGACGGCGAACACTGAAGCTTTCTTT,CASSYGTANTEAFF
TRBJ2-6,-,14,-,TRBV28,TGTGCCAGTCGACACTTTTCTGGGGCCAACGTCCTGACTTTC,CASRHFSGANVLTF
TRBJ1-2,-,11,-,TRBV27,TGTGCCAGCAGTTCAGGGAGTGGCTACACCTTC,CASSSGSGYTF
TRBJ2-2,-,17,-,TRBV30,TGTGCCTGGAGTGCCGACATCTCCCCTGGGTACACCGGGGAGCTGTTTTTT,CAWSADISPGYTGELFF
TRBJ1-6,-,18,TRBD1,TRBV15,TGTGCCACCAGCAGAGATAACCTGGCGGGGACAGGGGAATCACCCCTCCACTTT,CATSRDNLAGTGESPLHF
TRBJ1-2,-,13,TRBD1,TRBV28,TGTGCCAGCAGCCCCAGGACAGGGAATGGCTACACCTTC,CASSPRTGNGYTF
TRBJ2-7,-,14,TRBD1,TRBV5-1,TGCGCCAGCAGCGCAGGGGGCGCGGGCTACGAGCAGTACTTC,CASSAGGAGYEQYF
TRBJ2-1,few,15,TRBD2,TRBV5-1,TGCGCCAGCACCCTAGCGGGAGGGTCCTACAATGAGCAGTTCTTC,CASTLAGGSYNEQFF
TRBJ2-5,-,17,TRBD2,TRBV7-7,TGTGCTAGCAGCCCCTCCCTACTAGCGGGGACACCGGTCGCCCAGTACTTC,CASSPSLLAGTPVAQYF
TRBJ2-2,-,15,TRBD2,TRBV5-4,TGTGCCAGCAGCTCTCTAGCGGGACAGACCGGGGAGCTGTTTTTT,CASSSLAGQTGELFF
TRBJ2-1,-,15,TRBD1,TRBV29-1,TGCAGCGTTGGACCGGGACAGGGTCCTGGGAATGAGCAGTTCTTC,CSVGPGQGPGNEQFF
TRBJ1-2,-,14,-,TRBV10-3,TGTGCCATCAGTGAGCCCGGGGGAGGGCTCGGCTACACCTTC,CAISEPGGGLGYTF
TRBJ2-5,-,11,TRBD1,TRBV20-1,TGCAGTGCTGGACAGGGGGAGACCCAGTACTTC,CSAGQGETQYF
TRBJ2-3,-,13,-,TRBV5-1,TGCGCCAGCAGCTTACAGAGCACAGATACGCAGTATTTT,CASSLQSTDTQYF
TRBJ2-7,-,15,-,TRBV19,TGTGCCAGTAGTGCGGGACTGGGGAGCTCCTACGAGCAGTACTTC,CASSAGLGSSYEQYF
TRBJ2-7,-,11,-,TRBV10-3,TGTGCCATCAGTGTTAGCGGCGAGCAGTACTTC,CAISVSGEQYF
TRBJ1-1,-,13,TRBD1,TRBV7-9,TGTGCCAGCAGCTTACAAAGGACAGGGGAAGCTTTCTTT,CASSLQRTGEAFF
TRBJ2-7,-,17,-,TRBV21-1,TGTGCCAGCAGCAAAGCGCTGGGACAGAGTTTGATATACGAGCAGTACTTC,CASSKALGQSLIYEQYF
TRBJ2-7,-,11,-,TRBV6-6,TGTGCCAGCAGGAACTCCTACGAGCAGTACTTC,CASRNSYEQYF